Following are 4 T cell receptor beta chains from one sample sequenced in a study of T cell responses to AZD1222 COVID-19 vaccine listed by TCRdb under 2021. Receptor libraries were prepared by the immunoSEQ multiplex PCR assay. TCRdb retrieved this table from immuneACCESS and kept in-frame rearrangements only. Not all clones are present; in checked studies, unresolved V genes account for under half, and no reason is known for the remainder. A total of 90,000 to 150,000 clones appear in this sample, roughly 89% of them only once. Of the sample, about 5.2% falls within the top ten clones. Taken with the paper, the label for time point translates to: baseline before first vaccination. This sample comprised peripheral blood, obtained on day 0 of AZD1222 vaccination. All receptors derive from an adult in good health.

The chain recombines TRBV19 with TRBJ1-2; 8 positions match TRBD1. CDR3 length equals 14 residues. V lost 4 bases and J lost 4; bases outside the gene matches: 5. CDR1 and CDR2 (germline): LNHDA, SQIVND (reference sequence). The CDR3 here is CASSSRGLSYGYTF. CDR3 bases: TGTGCCAGTAGTAGCAGGGGGCTGAGCTATGGCTACACCTTC.

CDR3 in DNA: TGTGCCAGCAGCGCCCTTGCGGGATGGAGAAATGAAAAACTGTTTTTT. It codes for CASSALAGWRNEKLFF. The rearrangement uses TRBV7-3 and TRBJ1-4; D gene unclear. V lost 5 bases and J 5 bases, leaving 18 bases between the germline ends. Germline CDR1 SGHTA, CDR2 FQGTGA. The CDR3 is made up of 16 amino acids.

The chain couples TRBV10-3 to TRBJ1-4; 7 bases match TRBD1. Germline V gene lookup returns CDR1 ENHRY and CDR2 SYGVKD. CDR3 length equals 15 residues. Unmatched junction bases numbered 7, after V lost 5 bases and J lost 4 bases. The CDR3 reads CAISTGQAYNEKLFF. DNA for the CDR3: TGTGCCATCAGTACTGGACAGGCCTATAATGAAAAACTGTTTTTT.

CDR3 amino acids: CARRAPGGGHEQYF. The CDR3 DNA reads as TGTGCCAGAAGAGCGCCGGGGGGCGGCCACGAGCAGTACTTC. The gene calls are TRBV5-3 and TRBJ2-7, with D possibly TRBD2 on 7 matching bases. TRBV5-3 is designated an ORF whose function remains uncertain. The V end was cut by 5 bases, the J end by 5 bases, with 17 bases between. CDR3 size: 14 residues.